These 16 T cell receptor beta chains share one sample of origin, sequenced in a study of cytomegalovirus exposure and HLA in healthy donors. Use of 60 Vbeta and 13 Jbeta primers characterized the PCR. The assay was immunoSEQ multiplex PCR, and TCRdb's table has in-frame clones only and misses some. The sample yields about 130,000 clones, about 80% seen once. Material: PBMCs. These receptors came from a girl aged 2-10 years in good health and CMV-seronegative.

This chain connects TRBV6-5 to TRBJ2-3; the match to TRBD2 covers 9 bases. V shed 6 bases and J 0 bases; nucleotides not matched to a gene: 4. The length of the CDR3 is 15 residues. Germline values: CDR1 MNHEY, CDR2 SVGAGI. CDR3 in amino acids: CASRNSGGSTDTQYF. In DNA, the CDR3 is TGTGCCAGCAGGAACAGCGGGGGGAGCACAGATACGCAGTATTTT.

About this clone itself: The same CDR3 can be traced to other DNA sequences in this sample. V usage is TRBV5-1 and J usage is TRBJ2-3; no definite D call. CDR1 and CDR2 from the germline V gene are SGHRS and YFSETQ. V lost 5 bases, J lost 7 bases, and 11 bases lay in between. CDR3 length: 12 amino acids. DNA of the CDR3: TGCGCCAGCAGTTTCAACGCTAATACGCAGTATTTT. Its protein product is CASSFNANTQYF.

The chain carries TRBV5-1 and TRBJ1-2; D is possibly TRBD1 (6 bases). The CDR3 length is 12 residues. V dropped 3 bases and J dropped 5 bases, with 8 bases sitting between them. CDR1 is SGHRS, CDR2 YFSETQ, per germline. The CDR3 protein is CASSSQGYGYTF. Here the CDR3 DNA reads TGCGCCAGCAGCTCGCAGGGGTATGGCTACACCTTC.

The chain uses TRBV27 and TRBJ2-5; TRBD2 is a possible D gene (5 bases). CDR1 and CDR2 from the germline V gene are MNHEY and SMNVEV (reference sequence). V lost 7 bases, J lost 1 base, and 16 bases lay in between. The CDR3 has 15 residues. The CDR3 loop is CASTPRTGIQETQYF. Here the CDR3 DNA reads TGTGCCAGCACCCCAAGGACGGGGATCCAAGAGACCCAGTACTTC.

About this clone itself: The junction differs from germline at one of its ends, possibly a read error. This sequence joins TRBV18 and TRBJ2-2; weak D call: TRBD2 (5 bases). Germline CDR1 and CDR2: KGHSH and LQKENI. The CDR3 totals 15 residues. CDR3 region: CASSRPDGVLGEPFF. The CDR3 region has the DNA TGTGCCAGCTCACGTCCGGACGGGGTCCTCGGGGAGCCGTTTTTT.

A single count supports this clone. J is TRBJ2-1 and V is TRBV27; 9 bases fit TRBD2. With 5 bases clipped from V and 9 bases from J, the junction kept 11 bases outside the gene matches. This CDR3 contains 15 residues. Germline assignment: CDR1 MNHEY and CDR2 SMNVEV (reference sequence). CDR3 residues: CASSPQGREGPEQFF. Written as DNA, the CDR3 is TGTGCCAGCAGTCCCCAAGGGCGGGAGGGTCCTGAGCAGTTCTTC.

This clone occurred a few times. The chain combines TRBV4-2 with TRBJ1-4; a possible D gene is TRBD1 (6 bases). Germline values: CDR1 LGHNA, CDR2 YNFKEQ. This CDR3 has 15 amino acids. Trimming took off 4 bases at V and 7 bases at J, with 16 bases between the two ends. The CDR3 sequence is CASSRVGGGTEKLFF. CDR3 coding DNA: TGTGCCAGCAGCCGAGTAGGGGGGGGGACTGAAAAACTGTTTTTT.

The rearrangement joins TRBV9 to TRBJ2-1, with 7 bases fitting TRBD1. Trimming at V came to 4 bases and at J to 8 bases, leaving 3 bases not matched to a gene. The germline CDR1 and CDR2 sequences are SGDLS and YYNGEE. The CDR3 is 12 amino acids. The DNA for the CDR3 is TGTGCCAGCAGCCCGACAGGGCATGAGCAGTTCTTC. This sequence encodes CASSPTGHEQFF.

As DNA, the CDR3 is TGTGCCAGCAGCCGAGGCGGGGGGGGAGGCGGGGAAGCTTTCTTT. Residues: CASSRGGGGGGEAFF. The rearrangement uses TRBV7-2 and TRBJ1-1, with a tentative D call TRBD1 (5 bases). Trimming took 5 bases from V and 8 from J, leaving 21 bases between them. Germline-derived CDR1 and CDR2 are SGHTA and FQGNSA. This CDR3 contains 15 residues. The whole variable domain, remainder taken from reference TRBV7-2 and TRBJ1-1, is GAGVSQSPSNKVTEKGKDVELRCDPISGHTALYWYRQSLGQGLEFLIYFQGNSAPDKSGLPSDRFSAERTGGSVSTLTIQRTQQEDSAVYLCASSRGGGGGGEAFFGQGTRLTVV.

This chain links TRBV19 with TRBJ2-1, with 12 bases lining up with TRBD2. Germline V lookup: CDR1 LNHDA, CDR2 SQIVND (reference sequence). The CDR3 sequence is 15 residues long. V shed 4 bases, J shed 6 bases, and the junction held 4 bases outside the gene matches. DNA of the CDR3: TGTGCCAGTAGTAGAGCGGGACTAGCGGGCAATGAGCAGTTCTTC. This sequence encodes CASSRAGLAGNEQFF.

This chain uses TRBV6-5 with TRBJ1-2, with a possible D match to TRBD1 (6 bases). Deletions cut 0 bases from V and 8 bases from J, with 10 bases between. CDR1 is MNHEY and CDR2 is SVGAGI in the germline V gene. The length of the CDR3 is 13 residues. DNA for the CDR3: TGTGCCAGCAGTTACTCGGGGCAGGGGGGCTACACCTTC. It codes for CASSYSGQGGYTF.

This chain links TRBV6-5 with TRBJ2-7, with 9 nucleotides matching TRBD1. CDR1 is MNHEY and CDR2 is SVGAGI in the germline V gene. Trimming took 10 bases from V and 0 from J; bases not matched to a gene: 7. This CDR3 region has 14 residues. CDR3 nucleotides: TGTGCCACCGCGGGACAGGGATCCTCCTACGAGCAGTACTTC. Amino acids: CATAGQGSSYEQYF.

The CDR3 nucleotides are TGTGCCAGCAGTTTAGGGGGGGGCTACGAGCAGTACTTC. This sequence encodes CASSLGGGYEQYF. The chain recombines TRBV28 with TRBJ2-7, with 7 bases that match TRBD2. V was clipped by 2 bases and J by 3 bases; unmatched bases: 1. The CDR3 extends over 13 amino acids. Germline V lookup: CDR1 MDHEN, CDR2 SYDVKM.

The rearrangement joins TRBV27 to TRBJ2-6, with D hard to call. Between the trimmed V and J ends, which lost 6 bases and 1 base, there was a span of 7 bases. From germline, CDR1 is MNHEY and CDR2 SMNVEV (reference sequence). The CDR3 length is 14 residues. CDR3 nucleotides: TGTGCCAGCAGCCCCACATCTGGGGCCAACGTCCTGACTTTC. Translation: CASSPTSGANVLTF.

CDR3 nucleotide sequence: TGTGCCAGCTCACCACCGGGGGCCCCCTACGAGCAGTACTTC. Amino acids: CASSPPGAPYEQYF. J is TRBJ2-7 and V is TRBV18, with a weak D call TRBD1 (6 bases). This CDR3 comprises 14 residues. Germline assignment: CDR1 KGHSH and CDR2 LQKENI. The V end lost 0 bases, the J end lost 2 bases, and 8 bases lay between the germline ends.

This sequence joins TRBV21-1 and TRBJ2-3; the table's D call of TRBD2 was not tested on the DNA. TRBV21-1 is given as a pseudogene. CDR3 length: 17 residues. CDR3 nucleotide sequence: TGTGCCAGCAGCTGTGGTGTTCAGGAGCGGAGCACAGATACGCAGTATTTT. Translating it yields CASSCGVQERSTDTQYF.